This T cell receptor (beta chain) was recorded in a study of blood T cells in healthy people across ages. Study results and caveats: Older age coincided with a roughly linear decline in TCR beta diversity per million T cells. No conclusive comparison of naive versus antigen-experienced cells was possible with unsorted PBMCs.

Combining a sample-barcoded 5' primer with a J-beta primer mix, a second PCR ran for about 7 to 12 cycles. TCRdb processed the 5' RACE reads anew with MiXCR; each CDR3 protein has one entry. The sample yields roughly 700,000 distinct CDR3 sequences, about 34% seen once. Per the germline V gene, CDR1 is MDHEN and CDR2 is SYDVKM. The CDR3 runs to 16 residues. Losses at the gene ends were 6 bases for V and 3 bases for J; bases not matched to a gene: 11. A word on this clonotype: What it binds is not known.

The rearrangement uses TRBV28 and TRBJ1-3; TRBD1 matches at 7 bases. This TCR was recovered from a woman over 75 in good health. Sequencing used blood. The CDR3 nucleotides read TGTGCCAGCAGGTTAAGACAGGGAAGGATTGGAAACACCATATATTTT. Protein sequence: CASRLRQGRIGNTIYF.